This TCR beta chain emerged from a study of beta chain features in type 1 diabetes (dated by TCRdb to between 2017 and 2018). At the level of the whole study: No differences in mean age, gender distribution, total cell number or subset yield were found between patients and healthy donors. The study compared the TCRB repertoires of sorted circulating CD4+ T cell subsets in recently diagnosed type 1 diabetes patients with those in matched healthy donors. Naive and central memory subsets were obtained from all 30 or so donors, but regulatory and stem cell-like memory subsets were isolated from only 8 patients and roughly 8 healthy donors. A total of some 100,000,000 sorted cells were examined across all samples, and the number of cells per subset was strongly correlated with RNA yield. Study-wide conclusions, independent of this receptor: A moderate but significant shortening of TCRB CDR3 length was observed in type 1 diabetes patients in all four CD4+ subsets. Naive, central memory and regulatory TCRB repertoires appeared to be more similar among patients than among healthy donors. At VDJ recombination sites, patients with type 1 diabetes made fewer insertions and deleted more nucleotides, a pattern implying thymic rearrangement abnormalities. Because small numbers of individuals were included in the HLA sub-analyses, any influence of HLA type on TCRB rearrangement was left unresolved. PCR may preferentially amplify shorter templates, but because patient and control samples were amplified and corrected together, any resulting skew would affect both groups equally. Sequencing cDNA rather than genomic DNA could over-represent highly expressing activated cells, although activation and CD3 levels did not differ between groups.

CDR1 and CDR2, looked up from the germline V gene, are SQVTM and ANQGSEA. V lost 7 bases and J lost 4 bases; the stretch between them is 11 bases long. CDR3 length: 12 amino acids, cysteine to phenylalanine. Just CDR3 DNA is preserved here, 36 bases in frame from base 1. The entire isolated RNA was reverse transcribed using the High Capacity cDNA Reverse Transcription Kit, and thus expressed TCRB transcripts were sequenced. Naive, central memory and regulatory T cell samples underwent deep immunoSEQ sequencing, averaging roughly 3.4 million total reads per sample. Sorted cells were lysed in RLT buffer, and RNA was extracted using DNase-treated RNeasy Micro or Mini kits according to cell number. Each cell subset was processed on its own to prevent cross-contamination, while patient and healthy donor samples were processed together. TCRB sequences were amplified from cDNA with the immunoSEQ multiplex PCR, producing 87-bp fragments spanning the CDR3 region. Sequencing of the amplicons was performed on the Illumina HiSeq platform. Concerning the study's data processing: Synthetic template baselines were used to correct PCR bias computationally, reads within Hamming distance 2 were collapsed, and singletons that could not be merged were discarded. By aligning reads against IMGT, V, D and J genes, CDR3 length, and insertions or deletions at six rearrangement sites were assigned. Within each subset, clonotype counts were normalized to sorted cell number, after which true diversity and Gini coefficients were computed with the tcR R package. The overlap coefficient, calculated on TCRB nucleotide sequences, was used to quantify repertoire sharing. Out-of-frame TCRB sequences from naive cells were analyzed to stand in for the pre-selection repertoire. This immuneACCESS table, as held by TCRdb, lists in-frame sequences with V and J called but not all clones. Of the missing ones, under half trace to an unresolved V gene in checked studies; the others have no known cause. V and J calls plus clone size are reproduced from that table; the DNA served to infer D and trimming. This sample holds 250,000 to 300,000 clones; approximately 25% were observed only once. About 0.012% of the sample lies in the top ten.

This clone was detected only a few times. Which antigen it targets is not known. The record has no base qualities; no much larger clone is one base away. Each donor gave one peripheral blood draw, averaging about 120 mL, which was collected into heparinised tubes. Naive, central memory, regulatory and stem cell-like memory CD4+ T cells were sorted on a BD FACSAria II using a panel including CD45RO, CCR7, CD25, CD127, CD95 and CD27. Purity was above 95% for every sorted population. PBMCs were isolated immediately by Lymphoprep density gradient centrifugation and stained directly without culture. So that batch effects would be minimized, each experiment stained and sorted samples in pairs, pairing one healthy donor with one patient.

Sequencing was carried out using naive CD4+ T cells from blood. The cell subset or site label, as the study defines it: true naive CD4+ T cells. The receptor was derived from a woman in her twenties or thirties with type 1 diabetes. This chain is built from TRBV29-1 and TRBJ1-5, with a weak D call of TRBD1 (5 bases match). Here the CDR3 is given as CSAANRNQPQHF. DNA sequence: TGCAGCGCCGCTAACAGGAATCAGCCCCAGCATTTT.